This T cell receptor beta chain was captured in a study of cytomegalovirus exposure and HLA in healthy donors. Remarks on this clone: Antigen unknown.

Points from the study as a whole: HLA allele associations emerged for some 16,000 TCR beta sequences in a later analysis, at 0.05 false discovery rate.

Germline V lookup: CDR1 SGHRS, CDR2 YFSETQ. The CDR3 length is 15 residues. V dropped 0 bases and J dropped 4; count of bases not matched to a gene: 4. The PCR ran on 60 Vbeta and 13 Jbeta primers. Authors' processing steps: In a later analysis, of roughly 73 million unique beta chains, about 11 million appeared in at least two donors. This table comes from immunoSEQ multiplex PCR, and its TCRdb copy is limited to in-frame clones, with some not included. That table furnishes V, J and clone size, whereas the DNA furnished D and trimming. The table shows approximately 97,000 clones, with 73% occurring only once.

The sample comprised PBMCs. The receptor was derived from a man in his forties or fifties in good health and CMV-seronegative. This chain uses TRBV5-1 with TRBJ1-1, with TRBD1 matching 9 bases. CDR3 coding DNA: TGCGCCAGCAGCTTGGGGGGACAGGGAAGCACTGAAGCTTTCTTT. This sequence encodes CASSLGGQGSTEAFF.